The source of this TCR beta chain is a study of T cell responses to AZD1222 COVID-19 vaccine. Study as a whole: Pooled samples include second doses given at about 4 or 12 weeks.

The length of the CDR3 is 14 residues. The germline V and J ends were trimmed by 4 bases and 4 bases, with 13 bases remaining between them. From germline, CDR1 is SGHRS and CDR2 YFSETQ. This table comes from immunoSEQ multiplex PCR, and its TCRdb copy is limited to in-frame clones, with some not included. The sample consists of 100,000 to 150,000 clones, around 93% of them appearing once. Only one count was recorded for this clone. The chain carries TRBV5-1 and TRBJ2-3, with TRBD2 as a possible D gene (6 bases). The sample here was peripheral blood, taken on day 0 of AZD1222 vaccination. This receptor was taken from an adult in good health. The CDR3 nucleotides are TGCGCCAGCAGCGCCCGGACGGGGGCAGATACGCAGTATTTT. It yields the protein CASSARTGADTQYF.